This T cell receptor beta chain stems from a study of CD8+ T cells in alopecia areata. RNA was extracted and reverse transcribed into cDNA as the sequencing template. Generated by immunoSEQ multiplex PCR, the TCRdb table keeps only in-frame clones and is missing some. The repertoire has over 150,000 clones, over 55% of them found once; the top ten carry 1.5% to 2%. Notes on this clone: Its cognate antigen is unknown.

Patients with alopecia areata provided lesional scalp punch biopsies as well as peripheral blood. The sorting of PBMCs gave CD4+ and CD8+ T cells. V was clipped by 6 bases and J by 0 bases, with 13 bases between them. This CDR3 has 15 amino acids. CDR1 and CDR2 (germline): MNHEY, SVGAGI. Study-level findings and limits: Higher clonality than in normal scalp was seen in lesional scalp, especially alopecia totalis/universalis.

The TCR comes from a human donor with alopecia areata. Source: CD4+ T cells sorted from blood, taken at week 0. This chain joins TRBV6-5 and TRBJ2-3; D is unclear. CDR3 sequence (DNA): TGTGCCAGCAGCCTCGCGGTGACTAGCACAGATACGCAGTATTTT. Translation: CASSLAVTSTDTQYF.